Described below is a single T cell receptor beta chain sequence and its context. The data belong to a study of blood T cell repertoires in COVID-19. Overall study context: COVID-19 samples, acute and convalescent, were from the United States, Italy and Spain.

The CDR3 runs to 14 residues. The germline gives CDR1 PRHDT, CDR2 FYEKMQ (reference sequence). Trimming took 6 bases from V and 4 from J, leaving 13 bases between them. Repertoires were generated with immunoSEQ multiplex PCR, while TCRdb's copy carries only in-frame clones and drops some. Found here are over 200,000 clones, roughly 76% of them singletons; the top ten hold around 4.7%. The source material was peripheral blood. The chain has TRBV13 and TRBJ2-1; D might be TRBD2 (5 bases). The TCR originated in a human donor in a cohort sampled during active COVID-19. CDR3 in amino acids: CASSLRTRYNEQFF. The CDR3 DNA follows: TGTGCCAGCAGTCTTCGTACTAGGTACAATGAGCAGTTCTTC.